This T cell receptor beta chain was retrieved from a study of blood T cell repertoires in COVID-19. Study-wide context: The origin of the acute and convalescent COVID-19 samples was the United States, Italy and Spain.

This clone appeared a single time. Per the authors' pipeline: Estimation of nucleated cell counts was performed using reference gene primer amplification. The assay was immunoSEQ multiplex PCR, and TCRdb's table has in-frame clones only and misses some. V and J calls and clone size are given by that table; D and trimming were obtained from the DNA. The data contain 150,000 to 200,000 clones, about nine tenths of them seen just once; the ten biggest clones take up around 25%. CDR3 length: 18 residues. The trim removed 0 bases at V and 0 bases at J, leaving 9 bases unmatched. Germline values: CDR1 SGHKS, CDR2 YYEKEE (reference sequence).

The chain links TRBV5-5 to TRBJ1-5; 7 bases align to TRBD1. Sequenced sample: peripheral blood. This receptor was taken from a man in his sixties with acute or convalescent COVID-19. This chain's CDR3 is CASSLVWTGYDSNQPQHF. The CDR3 coding sequence is TGTGCCAGCAGCTTGGTCTGGACAGGCTACGATAGCAATCAGCCCCAGCATTTT.